The 19 T cell receptor beta chains listed next were all sequenced from one sample in a study of blood T cell repertoires in COVID-19. Sequenced by immunoSEQ multiplex PCR; TCRdb stores in-frame clones only, minus some. The sample has approximately 50,000 clones, approximately 85% seen once. Sequencing input: peripheral blood. The source is a man aged 55 to 70 with acute or convalescent COVID-19.

The chain recombines TRBV5-8 with TRBJ1-3; D unclear. CDR1 and CDR2 (germline): SGHTS, YDEGEE. Trimming shortened V by 1 base and J by 2 bases, and 10 bases separated the two germline ends. This CDR3 is built from 15 residues. CDR3 bases: TGTGCCAGCAGCTTGCGTTTAATCCCTGGAAACACCATATATTTT. It yields the protein CASSLRLIPGNTIYF.

The chain links TRBV24-1 to TRBJ2-5, with 7 bases that match TRBD2. This CDR3 comprises 17 residues. V trimming: 1 base; J trimming: 2 bases; junction bases outside the gene matches: 9. CDR1 is KGHDR and CDR2 is SFDVKD in the germline V gene. The CDR3 region is CATSDFLGGSWQETQYF. The CDR3 DNA reads TGTGCCACCAGTGATTTCTTAGGCGGGAGTTGGCAAGAGACCCAGTACTTC.

The chain couples TRBV5-6 to TRBJ1-1; perhaps TRBD1 as D (5 bases). The CDR3 extends over 12 amino acids. Between the trimmed V and J ends, which lost 4 bases and 7 bases, there was a span of 11 bases. CDR1 is SGHDT and CDR2 is YYEEEE in the germline V gene. The CDR3 coding sequence is TGTGCCAGCAGCCCAGACAGTGTTGAAGCTTTCTTT. This codes for CASSPDSVEAFF.

This clone was detected a few times. This chain joins TRBV4-1 and TRBJ2-1; a possible D gene is TRBD2 (6 bases). CDR3 length: 18 amino acids. The V gene's germline CDR1 is MGHRA and CDR2 YSYEKL. Trimming left V 0 bases short and J 8 bases short, with 23 bases between. CDR3 loop: CASSQDRSWRDGRDEQFF. CDR3 DNA: TGCGCCAGCAGCCAAGATCGCTCCTGGCGGGATGGAAGGGATGAGCAGTTCTTC.

V is TRBV5-1 and J is TRBJ1-5, with TRBD1 matching over 7 bases. Germline CDR1 SGHRS, CDR2 YFSETQ. Trimming took 0 bases from V and 7 from J; bases not matched to a gene: 7. The CDR3 covers 15 residues. The CDR3 reads CASSLGDRVDQPQHF. The CDR3 DNA reads as TGCGCCAGCAGCTTGGGAGACAGGGTAGACCAGCCCCAGCATTTT.

The chain employs TRBV6-5 and TRBJ1-6; D is possibly TRBD1 (5 bases). The CDR3 loop spans 16 amino acids. Looked up from germline, CDR1 is MNHEY and CDR2 is SVGAGI. The V end was cut by 0 bases, the J end by 3 bases, with 9 bases between. In DNA form, the CDR3 reads TGTGCCAGCAGTTACTCGCCGGGACTCTATAATTCACCCCTCCACTTT. It codes for CASSYSPGLYNSPLHF.

V usage is TRBV9 and J usage is TRBJ2-2, with a weak D call TRBD2 (6 bases). There are 16 residues in the CDR3. Germline CDR1 SGDLS, CDR2 YYNGEE. With 3 bases removed from V and 8 bases from J, the gap between germline ends came to 20 bases. CDR3 bases: TGTGCCAGCAGCGAGCGCGGGACGGCGTCGTTGGGGGAGCTGTTTTTT. It specifies CASSERGTASLGELFF.

This clone was counted only a few times. The rearrangement links TRBV2 to TRBJ2-3; 9 bases align to TRBD2. There are 16 residues in the CDR3. After removal of 2 bases from V and 5 bases from J, the junction contained 8 bases not matched to a gene. Germline assignment: CDR1 SNHLY and CDR2 FYNNEI. CDR3 residues: CASSESQAGGGDTQYF. The CDR3 coding sequence is TGTGCCAGCAGTGAAAGTCAAGCGGGAGGAGGAGATACGCAGTATTTT.

The CDR3 DNA sequence: TGTGCCAGCAGCTTAGAAAGGGGCACTGAAGCTTTCTTT. This gives the protein CASSLERGTEAFF. The genes are TRBV7-9 and TRBJ1-1; TRBD1 is a possible D gene (5 bases). The germline CDR1 and CDR2 sequences are SEHNR and FQNEAQ (reference sequence). CDR3 length: 13 residues. The V end lost 1 base, the J end lost 4 bases, and 7 bases lay between the germline ends.

The chain has TRBV28 and TRBJ1-5; D not certain. The CDR3 is 15 amino acids. V gave up 8 bases and J gave up 4 bases, with 18 bases separating them. CDR1 is MDHEN and CDR2 is SYDVKM in the germline V gene. The DNA of the CDR3 is TGTGCCAGCCGGTGGACGGGAGGGAAGAATCAGCCCCAGCATTTT. Its protein is CASRWTGGKNQPQHF.

The table lists this clone with a count of one. V is TRBV5-1 and J is TRBJ2-6, with D hard to call. Germline CDR1 and CDR2: SGHRS and YFSETQ. V lost 7 bases and J 0 bases, leaving 11 bases between the germline ends. The CDR3 length is 15 residues. CDR3: CASGPLGSGANVLTF. The CDR3 DNA is TGCGCCAGCGGCCCCCTTGGCTCTGGGGCCAACGTCCTGACTTTC.

The chain links TRBV25-1 to TRBJ2-7; possible D gene TRBD2, 6 bases. The ends were cut back, 4 bases at V and 1 base at J, with 14 bases in the middle. Germline-derived CDR1 and CDR2 are MGHDK and SYGVNS. The CDR3 covers 15 residues. In DNA, the CDR3 is TGTGCCAGCAGTGTGGGGGTCGGGGGTTCCTACGAGCAGTACTTC. Protein: CASSVGVGGSYEQYF.

The chain is built from TRBV11-1 and TRBJ2-3; 9 positions match TRBD2. Germline CDR1 reads SGHAT; CDR2 reads FQDESV (reference sequence). The CDR3 is 16 residues long. Germline trimming cut 2 bases from V and 0 bases from J; bases unmatched to any gene: 3. The CDR3, as DNA: TGTGCCAGCAGCTTACAAGCGGGGGGCAGCACAGATACGCAGTATTTT. Amino acids: CASSLQAGGSTDTQYF.

The chain has TRBV7-8 and TRBJ2-3; 10 bases match TRBD2. Germline-derived CDR1 and CDR2 are SGHVS and FQNEAQ. The ends lost 5 bases at V and 4 bases at J; junction bases unmatched: 12. The CDR3 is 17 amino acids. This CDR3 reads CASSREGLAGVPDTQYF. Here the CDR3 DNA reads TGTGCCAGCAGCCGCGAGGGTCTAGCGGGAGTCCCAGATACGCAGTATTTT. Full variable domain (remainder filled in from reference TRBV7-8 and TRBJ2-3): GAGVSQSPRYKVAKRGQDVALRCDPISGHVSLFWYQQALGQGPEFLTYFQNEAQLDKSGLPSDRFFAERPEGSVSTLKIQRTQQEDSAVYLCASSREGLAGVPDTQYFGPGTRLTVL.

This chain links TRBV4-1 with TRBJ1-1; 8 nucleotides match TRBD1. Unmatched junction bases numbered 8, after V lost 4 bases and J lost 4 bases. The germline gives CDR1 MGHRA, CDR2 YSYEKL. The CDR3 is made up of 15 amino acids. CDR3 protein: CASSPTGQGGTEAFF. The CDR3 DNA sequence: TGCGCCAGCAGCCCAACAGGACAGGGCGGCACTGAAGCTTTCTTT.

This clone turned up a few times. J is TRBJ2-7 and V is TRBV5-4; 8 bases line up with TRBD2. The V and J ends lost 0 bases and 2 bases, in that order; junction bases with no gene match: 10. This CDR3 spans 17 amino acids. In germline, CDR1 is SGHNT, CDR2 YYREEE (reference sequence). CDR3 loop: CASSLGGSGGHPYEQYF. The CDR3 DNA reads TGTGCCAGCAGCTTGGGAGGTTCGGGAGGGCACCCCTACGAGCAGTACTTC. Looking up the rest from reference TRBV5-4 and TRBJ2-7 gives the full variable domain: ETGVTQSPTHLIKTRGQQVTLRCSSQSGHNTVSWYQQALGQGPQFIFQYYREEENGRGNFPPRFSGLQFPNYSSELNVNALELDDSALYLCASSLGGSGGHPYEQYFGPGTRLTVT.

This clone was seen a few times. This sequence joins TRBV21-1 and TRBJ1-3; TRBD1, the table's D call, was not compared with the DNA. TRBV21-1 is deemed a pseudogene. The CDR3 has 16 residues. The CDR3 DNA reads as TGTGCCAGCAGCGTCGGGCGACAGGGGGGCAGAAACACCATATATTTT. It encodes CASSVGRQGGRNTIYF.

This sequence joins TRBV27 and TRBJ2-6; 9 positions match TRBD1. The germline CDR1 and CDR2 sequences are MNHEY and SMNVEV (reference sequence). With 5 bases clipped from V and 1 base from J, the junction kept 6 bases outside the gene matches. The CDR3 spans 17 residues. The CDR3 loop reads CASSQGTGWSGANVLTF. Written as DNA, the CDR3 is TGTGCCAGCAGTCAGGGGACAGGGTGGTCTGGGGCCAACGTCCTGACTTTC. Supplemented by reference TRBV27 and TRBJ2-6, the full variable domain reads EAQVTQNPRYLITVTGKKLTVTCSQNMNHEYMSWYRQDPGLGLRQIYYSMNVEVTDKGDVPEGYKVSRKEKRNFPLILESPSPNQTSLYFCASSQGTGWSGANVLTFGAGSRLTVL.

The rearrangement uses TRBV3-1 (or the pseudogene TRBV3-2) and TRBJ2-4; 11 positions agree with TRBD2. The CDR3 extends over 14 amino acids. Germline V gene sequence: CDR1 LGHDT, CDR2 YNNKEL (reference sequence). The V and J ends lost 6 bases and 8 bases, in that order; junction bases with no gene match: 6. CDR3 nucleotide sequence: TGTGCCAGCAGAGCTAGCGGGAGGACGGACATTCAGTACTTC. This codes for CASRASGRTDIQYF.